This T cell receptor beta chain was captured by sequencing in a study of CD8 T cells in ankylosing spondylitis. TCRdb used MiXCR to reprocess the 5' RACE reads, holding one entry per CDR3 protein. The repertoire consists of roughly 220,000 distinct CDR3 sequences, with more than 9% occurring once and the leading ten covering 21%. Study-wide results and caveats: Disease-linked clones bore a CD8+ phenotype and were relatively rare in peripheral blood. A TCR beta motif of about eight highly homologous variants appeared characteristic of ankylosing spondylitis blood. Matched ankylosing spondylitis synovial fluid reportedly contained a significantly enriched population of disease-linked clones.

This clonotype appeared many times. Its antigen is as yet unknown. Trimming removed 4 bases from V and 4 bases from J, with 11 bases in between. The CDR3 length is 13 residues. The germline V gene encodes CDR1 SGHRS and CDR2 YFSETQ. Sequencing used blood, either unsorted or a sorted T cell fraction (not recorded which). The J gene is TRBJ2-5, the V gene TRBV5-1; unclear D gene. The TCR comes from a male donor with ankylosing spondylitis or in good health (not recorded which). This CDR3 reads CASSVATVETQYF. The CDR3 DNA reads TGCGCCAGCAGCGTGGCCACGGTAGAGACCCAGTACTTC.